One T cell receptor (beta chain) is described in this entry. The entry originates in a study of cytomegalovirus exposure and HLA in healthy donors. Germline CDR1 SGHAT, CDR2 FQNNGV. Trimming cost V 8 bases and J 7 bases, with 14 bases left between them. This CDR3 is 13 amino acids long. PCR amplification relied on 60 Vbeta primers (plus 13 Jbeta primers). Clones were sequenced by immunoSEQ multiplex PCR, and TCRdb holds only the in-frame ones, with some missing. The sample holds roughly 290,000 clones, 80% seen once. The sequence came from a girl aged 2 to 10 in good health and CMV-seronegative. The V and J genes are TRBV11-2 and TRBJ1-4; a possible D gene is TRBD1 (6 bases). Sequenced sample: PBMCs. CDR3 protein: CASGTGMGEKLFF. The CDR3 bases are TGTGCCAGCGGCACAGGGATGGGTGAAAAACTGTTTTTT.